The present TCR beta chain was sequenced within a study of T-cell reconstitution after alpha-beta-depleted transplantation in children. About this clonotype: Its antigen is unidentified.

Preparation of the TCRbeta library was carried out with unique molecular identifiers. Via MiXCR, TCRdb re-called the PCR reads, giving one row per CDR3 protein. The sample holds 70,000 to 95,000 distinct CDR3 sequences, 15% seen once. The study's findings and limits: Alpha-beta T cells present about two months after transplant were reported to originate from several hundred expanded graft clones. A year had passed since transplant, and T-cell counts and diversity by then came mostly from newly produced T cells.

The CDR3 totals 15 residues. The germline gives CDR1 SGHAT, CDR2 FQNNGV. Trimming took 2 bases from V and 7 from J, leaving 17 bases between them. The source of this sequence is a male patient aged 2 to 10 who had a stem cell transplant for acute lymphoblastic leukemia, so the T cells may come from the graft donor. The genes are TRBV11-2 and TRBJ2-5; D possibly corresponds to TRBD2 (6 bases). Specimen: PBMCs, mostly from graft donor cells, collected 180 days after TCRalphabeta/CD19-depleted stem cell transplant. The CDR3 loop is CASSLLLGGGATQYF. In DNA, the CDR3 is TGTGCCAGCAGCTTATTGCTTGGGGGAGGCGCGACCCAGTACTTC.